This T cell receptor (beta chain) was documented in a study of blood T cell repertoires in COVID-19. Background on the study: Samples of COVID-19 (acute and convalescent) were obtained from the United States, Italy and Spain.

The protocol was immunoSEQ multiplex PCR, while the TCRdb copy is restricted to in-frame clones and leaves out a portion. The data show around 190,000 clones, with 84% seen just once and around 3.1% held by the top ten. The receptor was isolated from a woman between 25 and 40 years old who had been exposed to COVID-19. Specimen: PBMCs or T cells enriched from blood (not recorded which).

The CDR3 sequence: CASSLGAVYGYTF. The DNA of the CDR3 is TGTGCCAGCAGTTTAGGGGCCGTCTATGGCTACACCTTC. The V gene is TRBV12-3 or TRBV12-4, the J gene TRBJ1-2, with D unresolved. The CDR3 loop spans 13 amino acids. V gave up 1 base and J gave up 4 bases, with 7 bases separating them.